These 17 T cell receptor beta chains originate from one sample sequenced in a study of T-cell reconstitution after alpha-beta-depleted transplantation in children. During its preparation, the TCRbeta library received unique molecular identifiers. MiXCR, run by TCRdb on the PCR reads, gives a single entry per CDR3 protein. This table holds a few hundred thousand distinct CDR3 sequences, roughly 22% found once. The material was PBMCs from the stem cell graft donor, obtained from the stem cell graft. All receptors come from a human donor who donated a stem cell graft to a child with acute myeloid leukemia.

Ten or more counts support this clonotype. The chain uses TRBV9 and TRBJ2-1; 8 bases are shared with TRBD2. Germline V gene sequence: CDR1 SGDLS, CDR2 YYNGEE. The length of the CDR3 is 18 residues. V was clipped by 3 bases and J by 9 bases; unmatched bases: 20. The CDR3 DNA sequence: TGTGCCAGCAGCGCCCCCCCCGTCTCGGGACTAGTGATGGTTGAGCAGTTCTTC. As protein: CASSAPPVSGLVMVEQFF.

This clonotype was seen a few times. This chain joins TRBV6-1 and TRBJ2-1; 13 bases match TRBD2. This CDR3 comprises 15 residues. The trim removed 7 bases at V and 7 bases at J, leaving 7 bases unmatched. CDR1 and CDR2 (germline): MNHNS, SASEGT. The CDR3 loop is CASTKGLAGLNEQFF. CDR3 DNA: TGTGCCAGCACTAAGGGACTAGCGGGATTAAATGAGCAGTTCTTC.

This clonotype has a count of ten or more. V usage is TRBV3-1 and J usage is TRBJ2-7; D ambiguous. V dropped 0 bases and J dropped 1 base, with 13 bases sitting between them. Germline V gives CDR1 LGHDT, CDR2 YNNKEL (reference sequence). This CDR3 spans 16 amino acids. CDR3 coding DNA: TGTGCCAGCAGCCAAGAGTACCTCCCTCTATCCTACGAGCAGTACTTC. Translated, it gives CASSQEYLPLSYEQYF.

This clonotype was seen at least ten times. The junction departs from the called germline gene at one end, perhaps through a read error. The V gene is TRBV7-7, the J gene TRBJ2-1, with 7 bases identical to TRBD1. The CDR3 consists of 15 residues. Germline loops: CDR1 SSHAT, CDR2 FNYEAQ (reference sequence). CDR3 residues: CASSSDPGQWNEQFF. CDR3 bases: TGTGCTAGCAGCTCTGACCCGGGACAGTGGAATGAGCAGTTCTTC.

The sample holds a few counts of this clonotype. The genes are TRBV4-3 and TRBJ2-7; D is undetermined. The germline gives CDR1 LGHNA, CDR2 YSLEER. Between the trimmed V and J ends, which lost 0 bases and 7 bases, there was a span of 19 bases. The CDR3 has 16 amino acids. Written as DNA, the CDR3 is TGCGCCAGCAGCCAAGATTCTCGACCGGGCCGCCGGGAGCAGTACTTC. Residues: CASSQDSRPGRREQYF.

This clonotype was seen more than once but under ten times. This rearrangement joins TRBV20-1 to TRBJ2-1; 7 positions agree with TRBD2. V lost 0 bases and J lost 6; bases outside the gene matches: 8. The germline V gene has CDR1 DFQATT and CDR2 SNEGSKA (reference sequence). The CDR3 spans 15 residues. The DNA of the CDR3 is TGCAGTGCTAGAGATCGCCCGGGACTACTCAATGAGCAGTTCTTC. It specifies CSARDRPGLLNEQFF.

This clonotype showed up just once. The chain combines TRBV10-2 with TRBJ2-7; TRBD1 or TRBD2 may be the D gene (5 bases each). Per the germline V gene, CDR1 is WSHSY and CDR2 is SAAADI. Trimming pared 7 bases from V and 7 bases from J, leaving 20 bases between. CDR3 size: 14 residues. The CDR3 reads CASTRLGTNEEQYF. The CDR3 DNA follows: TGCGCCAGCACTAGACTGGGGACGAATGAAGAGCAGTACTTC.

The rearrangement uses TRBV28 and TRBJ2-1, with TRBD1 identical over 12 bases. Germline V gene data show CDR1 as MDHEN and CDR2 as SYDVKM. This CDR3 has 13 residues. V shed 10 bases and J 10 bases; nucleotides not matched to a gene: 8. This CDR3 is CATRGQGAEEQFF. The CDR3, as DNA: TGTGCCACCAGGGGACAGGGGGCGGAAGAGCAGTTCTTC.

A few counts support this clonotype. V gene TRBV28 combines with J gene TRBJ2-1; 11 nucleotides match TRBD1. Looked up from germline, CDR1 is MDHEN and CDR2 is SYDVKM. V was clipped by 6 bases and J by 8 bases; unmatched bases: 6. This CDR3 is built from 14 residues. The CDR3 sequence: CASSADRGPDEQFF. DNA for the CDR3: TGTGCCAGCAGCGCGGACAGGGGGCCTGATGAGCAGTTCTTC.

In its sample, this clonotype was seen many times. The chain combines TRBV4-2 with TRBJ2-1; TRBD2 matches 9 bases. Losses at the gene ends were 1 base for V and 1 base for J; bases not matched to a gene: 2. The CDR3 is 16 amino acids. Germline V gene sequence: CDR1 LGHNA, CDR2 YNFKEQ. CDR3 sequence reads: CASSQATSGSYNEQFF. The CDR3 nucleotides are TGTGCCAGCAGCCAAGCGACTAGCGGATCCTACAATGAGCAGTTCTTC.

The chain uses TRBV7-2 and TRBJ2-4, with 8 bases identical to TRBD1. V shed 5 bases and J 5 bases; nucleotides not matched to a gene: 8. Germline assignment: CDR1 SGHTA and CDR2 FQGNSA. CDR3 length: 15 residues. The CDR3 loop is CASSKTTGAENIQYF. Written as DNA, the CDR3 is TGTGCCAGCAGCAAAACGACAGGGGCGGAAAACATTCAGTACTTC.

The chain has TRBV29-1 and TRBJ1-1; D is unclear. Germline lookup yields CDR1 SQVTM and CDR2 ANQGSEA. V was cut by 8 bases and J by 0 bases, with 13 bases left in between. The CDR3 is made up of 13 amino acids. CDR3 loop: CSFVVGMNTEAFF. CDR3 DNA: TGCAGCTTCGTTGTAGGGATGAACACTGAAGCTTTCTTT. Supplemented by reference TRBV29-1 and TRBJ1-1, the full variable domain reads SAVISQKPSRDICQRGTSLTIQCQVDSQVTMMFWYRQQPGQSLTLIATANQGSEATYESGFVIDKFPISRPNLTFSTLTVSNMSPEDSSIYLCSFVVGMNTEAFFGQGTRLTVV.

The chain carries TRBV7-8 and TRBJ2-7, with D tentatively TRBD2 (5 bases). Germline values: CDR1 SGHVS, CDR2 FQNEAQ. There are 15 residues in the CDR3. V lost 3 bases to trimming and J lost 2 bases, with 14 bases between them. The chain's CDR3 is CASSFEGRSTYEQYF. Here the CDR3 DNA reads TGTGCCAGCAGCTTCGAGGGCAGGTCTACCTACGAGCAGTACTTC. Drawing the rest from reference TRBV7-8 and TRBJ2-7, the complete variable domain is GAGVSQSPRYKVAKRGQDVALRCDPISGHVSLFWYQQALGQGPEFLTYFQNEAQLDKSGLPSDRFFAERPEGSVSTLKIQRTQQEDSAVYLCASSFEGRSTYEQYFGPGTRLTVT.

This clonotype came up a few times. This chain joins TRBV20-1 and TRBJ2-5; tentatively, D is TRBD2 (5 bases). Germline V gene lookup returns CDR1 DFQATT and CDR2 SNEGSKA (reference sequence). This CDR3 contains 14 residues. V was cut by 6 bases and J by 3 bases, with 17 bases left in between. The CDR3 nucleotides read TGCAGTGCCACAGCCCCTGTCGGGGAAGAGACCCAGTACTTC. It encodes CSATAPVGEETQYF.

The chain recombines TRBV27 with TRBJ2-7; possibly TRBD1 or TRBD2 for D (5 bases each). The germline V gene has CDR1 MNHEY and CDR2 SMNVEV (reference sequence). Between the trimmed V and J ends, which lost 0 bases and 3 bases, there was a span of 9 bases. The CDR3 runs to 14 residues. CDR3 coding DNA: TGTGCCAGCAGTTTATCGGGGACGCTCTACGAGCAGTACTTC. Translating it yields CASSLSGTLYEQYF.

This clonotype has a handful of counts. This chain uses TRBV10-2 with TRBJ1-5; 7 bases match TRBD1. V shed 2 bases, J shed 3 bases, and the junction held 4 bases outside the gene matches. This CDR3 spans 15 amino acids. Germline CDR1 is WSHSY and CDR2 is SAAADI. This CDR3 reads CASSETGQSNQPQHF. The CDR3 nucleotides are TGCGCCAGCAGTGAGACGGGACAGTCCAATCAGCCCCAGCATTTT.

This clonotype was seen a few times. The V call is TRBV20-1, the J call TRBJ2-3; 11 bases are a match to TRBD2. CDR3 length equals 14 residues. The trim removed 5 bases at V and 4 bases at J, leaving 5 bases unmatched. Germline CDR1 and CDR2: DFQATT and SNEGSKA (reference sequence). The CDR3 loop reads CSAVLAGVPDTQYF. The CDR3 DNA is TGCAGTGCTGTACTAGCGGGAGTGCCAGATACGCAGTATTTT.